Below, 10 T cell receptor beta chains from the same sample are listed, as sequenced in a study of T cells in Graves' hyperthyroidism and ophthalmopathy. The CDR3 regions of TCR beta were amplified from RNA transcripts. An initial round of RT-PCR targeting the TCR CDR3 relied on the HTBI primer set. TCRdb used MiXCR to reprocess the multiplex PCR reads, holding one entry per CDR3 protein. The sample lists around 690,000 distinct CDR3 sequences; roughly 17% were seen once. The specimen was blood. The receptor source for this set is a man aged 45-65 years with Graves' hyperthyroidism.

The sample holds many counts of this clonotype. The rearrangement uses TRBV7-2 and TRBJ2-3; the D is unclear. The CDR3 has 15 amino acids. With 1 base removed from V and 4 bases from J, the gap between germline ends came to 12 bases. Looked up from germline, CDR1 is SGHTA and CDR2 is FQGNSA. The CDR3 DNA reads as TGTGCCAGCAGCTTAGTGGGCACCCCCCCAGATACGCAGTATTTT. It specifies CASSLVGTPPDTQYF. The variable domain in full, completed from reference TRBV7-2 and TRBJ2-3, reads GAGVSQSPSNKVTEKGKDVELRCDPISGHTALYWYRQSLGQGLEFLIYFQGNSAPDKSGLPSDRFSAERTGGSVSTLTIQRTQQEDSAVYLCASSLVGTPPDTQYFGPGTRLTVL.

This clonotype occurred many times. The chain couples TRBV28 to TRBJ2-3; 8 bases are a match to TRBD1. The CDR3 contains 15 residues. The V gene end was trimmed by 10 bases and the J gene end by 2 bases; junction bases not matched to a gene: 11. Germline values: CDR1 MDHEN, CDR2 SYDVKM. In DNA, the CDR3 is TGTGCCACTACATCCCGGGACAGGCACACAGATACGCAGTATTTT. Protein: CATTSRDRHTDTQYF. The full variable domain, rest sourced from reference TRBV28 and TRBJ2-3, is DVKVTQSSRYLVKRTGEKVFLECVQDMDHENMFWYRQDPGLGLRLIYFSYDVKMKEKGDIPEGYSVSREKKERFSLILESASTNQTSMYLCATTSRDRHTDTQYFGPGTRLTVL.

In its sample, this clonotype was seen many times. The chain recombines TRBV10-3 with TRBJ2-7; a possible D gene is TRBD1 (6 bases). Germline V gives CDR1 ENHRY, CDR2 SYGVKD. Trimming cost V 4 bases and J 1 base, with 14 bases left between them. The length of the CDR3 is 15 residues. CDR3 protein: CAISGQQGSSYEQYF. The DNA of the CDR3 is TGTGCCATCAGTGGGCAACAGGGTAGTTCCTACGAGCAGTACTTC.

Many counts were recorded for this clonotype. This chain connects TRBV5-8 to TRBJ1-4; D uncertain. The germline V gene encodes CDR1 SGHTS and CDR2 YDEGEE. Trimming removed 2 bases at V and 5 bases at J, with 10 bases between. The CDR3 has 14 residues. Here the CDR3 DNA reads TGTGCCAGCAGCTTCGGACGGAACAATGAAAAACTGTTTTTT. Translating gives CASSFGRNNEKLFF.

This clonotype was picked up one time. V and J are TRBV10-2 and TRBJ2-5; 8 bases align to TRBD2. Germline CDR1 reads WSHSY; CDR2 reads SAAADI. After removal of 5 bases from V and 5 bases from J, the junction contained 7 bases not matched to a gene. The CDR3 is 14 residues long. The CDR3 loop reads CASSPGGGGETQYF. Written as DNA, the CDR3 is TGCGCCAGCAGTCCCGGGGGGGGGGGCGAGACCCAGTACTTC.

The genes are TRBV3-1 and TRBJ1-2; perhaps TRBD1 as D (6 bases). This CDR3 contains 13 residues. V was clipped by 6 bases and J by 4 bases, with 12 bases between them. CDR1 and CDR2 (germline): LGHDT, YNNKEL (reference sequence). The CDR3 sequence: CASRTTGSYGYTF. The CDR3 DNA is TGTGCCAGCAGGACGACAGGAAGCTATGGCTACACCTTC. Looking up the rest from reference TRBV3-1 and TRBJ1-2 gives the full variable domain: DTAVSQTPKYLVTQMGNDKSIKCEQNLGHDTMYWYKQDSKKFLKIMFSYNNKELIINETVPNRFSPKSPDKAHLNLHINSLELGDSAVYFCASRTTGSYGYTFGSGTRLTVV.

This clonotype was observed many times. J is TRBJ2-1 and V is TRBV2; TRBD2 is a possible D gene (6 bases). V lost 5 bases to trimming and J lost 3 bases, with 14 bases between them. The CDR3 runs to 15 residues. Germline V CDR1 and CDR2: SNHLY, FYNNEI. The chain's CDR3 is CASSPRRDLYNEQFF. CDR3 DNA: TGTGCCAGCAGTCCTCGGCGGGACCTCTACAATGAGCAGTTCTTC. The full variable domain, its missing parts supplied by reference TRBV2 and TRBJ2-1, is EPEVTQTPSHQVTQMGQEVILRCVPISNHLYFYWYRQILGQKVEFLVSFYNNEISEKSEIFDDQFSVERPDGSNFTLKIRSTKLEDSAMYFCASSPRRDLYNEQFFGPGTRLTVL.

A few counts support this clonotype. The CDR3 loop is CSARRRQVVSQPQHF. The CDR3 DNA follows: TGCAGTGCTAGACGCAGACAGGTGGTGAGTCAGCCCCAGCATTTT. The rearrangement links TRBV20-1 to TRBJ1-5; D may be TRBD1 (6 bases). Germline-derived CDR1 and CDR2 are DFQATT and SNEGSKA (reference sequence). Trimming pared 2 bases from V and 6 bases from J, leaving 17 bases between. The CDR3 totals 15 residues.

This clonotype was observed a few times. This sequence joins TRBV9 and TRBJ2-1; 14 bases fit TRBD2. Germline V gives CDR1 SGDLS, CDR2 YYNGEE. This CDR3 region has 16 residues. V was pared by 4 bases and J by 10 bases, with 10 bases of the junction left unmatched. The CDR3 loop reads CASSPAGLAGVGEQFF. CDR3 DNA sequence: TGTGCCAGCAGCCCAGCGGGACTAGCGGGAGTAGGCGAGCAGTTCTTC.

This clonotype has a count of ten or more. The V call is TRBV6-2 or TRBV6-3, the J call TRBJ2-7, with 11 bases matching TRBD2. CDR1 and CDR2 (germline): MNHEY, SVGEGT. V was clipped by 5 bases and J by 0 bases; unmatched bases: 12. This CDR3 is built from 18 residues. Written as DNA, the CDR3 is TGTGCCAGCAGTGAGACTAGCGGGACGGGACTAAGCTCCTACGAGCAGTACTTC. Its protein is CASSETSGTGLSSYEQYF.